These 26 T cell receptor beta chains were sequenced from one sample in a study of OX40 agonist ivuxolimab in advanced cancers. Method: immunoSEQ multiplex PCR; TCRdb's copy keeps in-frame clones and lacks some. This table has 15,000 to 20,000 clones, about 86% appearing once. This specimen was CD4+ or CD8+ T cells sorted from blood, taken in a trial of the OX40 agonist ivuxolimab. The receptors were sampled from an adult with an advanced solid tumor such as melanoma, head and neck, liver or kidney cancer.

This chain joins TRBV25-1 and TRBJ1-4; 7 bases map to TRBD1. The CDR3 consists of 15 residues. CDR1 MGHDK and CDR2 SYGVNS come from the germline V gene. V shed 1 base and J 8 bases; nucleotides not matched to a gene: 7. The CDR3 sequence is CASSELDRAKEKLFF. The CDR3 region has the DNA TGTGCCAGCAGTGAATTAGACAGGGCAAAAGAAAAACTGTTTTTT. The complete variable domain, with remaining parts taken from reference TRBV25-1 and TRBJ1-4, reads EADIYQTPRYLVIGTGKKITLECSQTMGHDKMYWYQQDPGMELHLIHYSYGVNSTEKGDLSSESTVSRIRTEHFPLTLESARPSHTSQYLCASSELDRAKEKLFFGSGTQLSVL.

The rearrangement links TRBV5-1 to TRBJ2-5, with TRBD1 matching 8 bases. The J call may be faulty, since TRBJ2-7 better matches the DNA end. The CDR3 length is 15 residues. Germline V gene lookup returns CDR1 SGHRS and CDR2 YFSETQ. This CDR3 is CASSLVIQGAYEQYF. CDR3 in DNA: TGCGCCAGCAGCTTGGTTATACAGGGGGCCTACGAGCAGTACTTC.

J is TRBJ2-7 and V is TRBV10-3; 9 positions agree with TRBD2. Germline V gene sequence: CDR1 ENHRY, CDR2 SYGVKD. CDR3 length equals 14 residues. The V segment lost 4 bases and the J segment 3 bases; nucleotides outside the gene matches: 4. The CDR3 bases are TGTGCCATCAGTGTGGTAGCGGGGGTCTACGAGCAGTACTTC. It yields the protein CAISVVAGVYEQYF.

The chain joins TRBV7-9 to TRBJ1-3; unclear D gene. The V gene lost 10 bases and the J gene lost 2 bases, with 12 bases spanning the gap. Germline V gives CDR1 SEHNR, CDR2 FQNEAQ (reference sequence). The CDR3 spans 13 residues. The CDR3: CANPEDAGNTIYF. Written as DNA, the CDR3 is TGTGCCAACCCAGAGGATGCTGGAAACACCATATATTTT.

The CDR3 sequence is CASSLADTQYF. CDR3 DNA sequence: TGTGCCAGCAGCTTAGCAGATACGCAGTATTTT. This chain connects TRBV7-6 to TRBJ2-3; no definite D call. This CDR3 has 11 residues. The V gene lost 0 bases and the J gene lost 5 bases, with 0 bases spanning the gap. Germline values: CDR1 SGHVS, CDR2 FNYEAQ.

This chain uses TRBV5-6 with TRBJ1-2; maybe TRBD1 (6 bases). V was trimmed by 0 bases and J by 4 bases, leaving 13 bases between them. Germline assignment: CDR1 SGHDT and CDR2 YYEEEE. The CDR3 contains 15 residues. This CDR3 reads CASSLGQGNLYGYTF. The DNA for the CDR3 is TGTGCCAGCAGCTTGGGGCAGGGGAACCTCTATGGCTACACCTTC.

The V gene is TRBV4-1, the J gene TRBJ2-3; perhaps TRBD2 as D (6 bases). This CDR3 region has 14 residues. Trimming stripped 4 bases from V and 5 bases from J, with 13 bases between. Germline V gives CDR1 MGHRA, CDR2 YSYEKL. This chain's CDR3 is CASSPGLRGDTQYF. The CDR3 DNA reads TGCGCCAGCAGCCCCGGACTAAGGGGAGATACGCAGTATTTT.

This chain joins TRBV6-5 and TRBJ2-3; 10 nucleotides align to TRBD2. This CDR3 contains 15 residues. After removal of 7 bases from V and 6 bases from J, the junction contained 10 bases not matched to a gene. Germline CDR1 reads MNHEY; CDR2 reads SVGAGI. In nucleotides, the CDR3 is TGTGCCAGCAAGTGGAGCGGGGGGGCGGGGGATACGCAGTATTTT. Protein product: CASKWSGGAGDTQYF.

This clone appeared a few times. V is TRBV19 and J is TRBJ1-3, with a tentative D call TRBD1 (5 bases). This CDR3 is 15 amino acids long. CDR1 is LNHDA and CDR2 is SQIVND in the germline V gene (reference sequence). With 6 bases removed from V and 0 bases from J, the gap between germline ends came to 12 bases. DNA for the CDR3: TGTGCCAGTAGCTTGGGACCGCTCTCTGGAAACACCATATATTTT. The encoded protein is CASSLGPLSGNTIYF.

V gene TRBV7-9 combines with J gene TRBJ2-1; no definite D call. Germline V gene data show CDR1 as SEHNR and CDR2 as FQNEAQ (reference sequence). The CDR3 runs 16 residues. V was shortened by 5 bases and J by 1 base, with 15 bases between the two germline ends. The CDR3 DNA is TGTGCCAGCAGCCCCAAGGGCACCTCATCCTACAATGAGCAGTTCTTC. It specifies CASSPKGTSSYNEQFF. Variable domain in full (rest from reference TRBV7-9 and TRBJ2-1): DTGVSQNPRHKITKRGQNVTFRCDPISEHNRLYWYRQTLGQGPEFLTYFQNEAQLEKSRLLSDRFSAERPKGSFSTLEIQRTEQGDSAMYLCASSPKGTSSYNEQFFGPGTRLTVL.

This clone has more than one count but fewer than ten. This chain joins TRBV6-4 and TRBJ1-1; TRBD1 is a possible D gene (5 bases). The CDR3 covers 13 residues. Trimming took off 4 bases at V and 6 bases at J, with 12 bases between the two ends. Germline-derived CDR1 and CDR2 are MRHNA and SNTAGT. CDR3 in DNA: TGTGCCAGCAGTGCTTCCCAGGGTGCTGAAGCTTTCTTT. This encodes CASSASQGAEAFF.

The chain uses TRBV7-2 and TRBJ2-5; D remains unclear. The CDR3 contains 17 residues. V was trimmed by 2 bases and J by 5 bases, leaving 21 bases between them. CDR1 SGHTA and CDR2 FQGNSA come from the germline V gene. This CDR3 reads CASSLLDGFVPRETQYF. The CDR3 DNA reads as TGTGCCAGCAGCTTATTGGATGGGTTCGTCCCGCGGGAGACCCAGTACTTC. Full variable domain (outside the CDR3, taken from reference TRBV7-2 and TRBJ2-5): GAGVSQSPSNKVTEKGKDVELRCDPISGHTALYWYRQSLGQGLEFLIYFQGNSAPDKSGLPSDRFSAERTGGSVSTLTIQRTQQEDSAVYLCASSLLDGFVPRETQYFGPGTRLLVL.

V and J are TRBV7-3 and TRBJ2-7; 7 bases map to TRBD1. CDR3 length equals 16 residues. The V gene's germline CDR1 is SGHTA and CDR2 FQGTGA. The V segment lost 5 bases and the J segment 4 bases; nucleotides outside the gene matches: 14. This CDR3 is CASSPPAQGNRYEQYF. For the CDR3, the DNA is TGTGCCAGCAGCCCCCCTGCACAGGGGAATAGGTACGAGCAGTACTTC.

The genes are TRBV5-1 and TRBJ1-4; 7 bases map to TRBD1. CDR3 size: 14 residues. The V gene end was trimmed by 4 bases and the J gene end by 7 bases; junction bases not matched to a gene: 7. Germline values: CDR1 SGHRS, CDR2 YFSETQ. The CDR3 region is CASSLQGWGEKLFF. CDR3 nucleotides: TGCGCCAGCAGCCTACAGGGGTGGGGTGAAAAACTGTTTTTT.

This clone was seen a single time. The chain employs TRBV9 and TRBJ2-7; TRBD2 matches 7 bases. With 4 bases clipped from V and 2 bases from J, the junction kept 3 bases outside the gene matches. This CDR3 contains 13 residues. Germline V CDR1 and CDR2: SGDLS, YYNGEE. CDR3: CASSPAGPYEQYF. Here the CDR3 DNA reads TGTGCCAGCAGCCCAGCGGGACCCTACGAGCAGTACTTC.

The genes are TRBV5-1 and TRBJ1-2; no firm D call. V lost 5 bases to trimming and J lost 1 base, with 12 bases between them. From germline, CDR1 is SGHRS and CDR2 YFSETQ. There are 14 residues in the CDR3. In DNA, the CDR3 is TGCGCCAGCAGTTCATTATCGAATAACTATGGCTACACCTTC. This encodes CASSSLSNNYGYTF.

About this clone itself: This sample also contains other DNA sequences that code for the same CDR3. This chain uses TRBV7-9 with TRBJ1-5, with D perhaps matching TRBD1 (5 bases). Trimming removed 6 bases from V and 5 bases from J, with 14 bases in between. The CDR3 is made up of 14 amino acids. Germline V lookup: CDR1 SEHNR, CDR2 FQNEAQ (reference sequence). The CDR3 spells CASSSGGADQPQHF. Here the CDR3 DNA reads TGTGCCAGCAGTTCGGGAGGGGCAGATCAGCCCCAGCATTTT.

The DNA for the CDR3 is TGTGCCAGCAGCCCCCACGACATTCAGTACTTC. Encoded protein: CASSPHDIQYF. The chain is built from TRBV28 and TRBJ2-4; D gene unclear. Trimming took 6 bases from V and 8 from J, leaving 8 bases between them. This CDR3 has 11 amino acids. Germline V gene sequence: CDR1 MDHEN, CDR2 SYDVKM.

The genes are TRBV6-6 and TRBJ1-4; the match to TRBD1 covers 7 bases. Trimming removed 6 bases from V and 4 bases from J; junction bases left unmatched: 5. The CDR3 is 14 amino acids. CDR1 and CDR2 (germline): MNHNY, SVGAGI (reference sequence). CDR3 region: CASRRGQDNEKLFF. The DNA of the CDR3 is TGTGCCAGCAGGAGGGGGCAGGATAATGAAAAACTGTTTTTT.

This clone was found a few times. The gene calls are TRBV5-6 and TRBJ2-2, with D possibly TRBD2 on 5 matching bases. The V end lost 2 bases, the J end lost 0 bases, and 17 bases lay between the germline ends. The CDR3 has 18 residues. CDR1 is SGHDT and CDR2 is YYEEEE in the germline V gene. CDR3 nucleotides: TGTGCCAGCAGCTTATCTCCCCTGCGGGTAACGAACACCGGGGAGCTGTTTTTT. This codes for CASSLSPLRVTNTGELFF.

The chain couples TRBV9 to TRBJ1-1; no firm D call. V lost 3 bases and J lost 4, with 16 bases in between. Germline-derived CDR1 and CDR2 are SGDLS and YYNGEE. This CDR3 spans 15 amino acids. CDR3 region: CASSAGFQAGTEAFF. CDR3 sequence (DNA): TGTGCCAGCAGCGCCGGATTTCAAGCTGGCACTGAAGCTTTCTTT.

This clone was recorded a few times. The chain couples TRBV18 to TRBJ2-7; 12 bases match TRBD2. The CDR3 runs 15 residues. Germline lookup yields CDR1 KGHSH and CDR2 LQKENI. The V gene end was trimmed by 3 bases and the J gene end by 2 bases; junction bases not matched to a gene: 2. CDR3: CASSPGLAGPYEQYF. CDR3 sequence (DNA): TGTGCCAGCTCACCCGGACTAGCGGGGCCCTACGAGCAGTACTTC.

The V gene is TRBV7-8, the J gene TRBJ2-1; no reliable D call. Germline lookup yields CDR1 SGHVS and CDR2 FQNEAQ. V lost 1 base and J 4 bases, leaving 8 bases between the germline ends. The CDR3 loop spans 14 amino acids. This chain's CDR3 is CASSLGERYNEQFF. Here the CDR3 DNA reads TGTGCCAGCAGCTTAGGTGAGCGATACAATGAGCAGTTCTTC. Combining the CDR3 with reference TRBV7-8 and TRBJ2-1 gives the whole variable domain GAGVSQSPRYKVAKRGQDVALRCDPISGHVSLFWYQQALGQGPEFLTYFQNEAQLDKSGLPSDRFFAERPEGSVSTLKIQRTQQEDSAVYLCASSLGERYNEQFFGPGTRLTVL.

The chain recombines TRBV18 with TRBJ2-1, with D perhaps TRBD2 (5 bases). Germline-derived CDR1 and CDR2 are KGHSH and LQKENI. The CDR3 is 14 residues long. Trimming shortened V by 2 bases and J by 1 base, and 6 bases separated the two germline ends. The CDR3 DNA follows: TGTGCCAGCTCACCAACTAGATCCTACAATGAGCAGTTCTTC. Encoded protein: CASSPTRSYNEQFF.

The rearrangement joins TRBV5-1 to TRBJ2-3; 8 bases align to TRBD2. This CDR3 contains 13 residues. V was clipped by 5 bases and J by 2 bases; unmatched bases: 1. Germline lookup yields CDR1 SGHRS and CDR2 YFSETQ. The CDR3 nucleotides are TGCGCCAGCAGAGCGGGAGACACAGATACGCAGTATTTT. Its protein is CASRAGDTDTQYF.

This chain joins TRBV11-2 and TRBJ2-7; perhaps D is TRBD1 or TRBD2 (6 bases each). Germline assignment: CDR1 SGHAT and CDR2 FQNNGV. The CDR3 contains 14 residues. Trimming shortened V by 1 base and J by 6 bases, and 13 bases separated the two germline ends. The chain's CDR3 is CASSLATWGAEQYF. CDR3 bases: TGTGCCAGCAGCTTAGCTACCTGGGGGGCCGAGCAGTACTTC.